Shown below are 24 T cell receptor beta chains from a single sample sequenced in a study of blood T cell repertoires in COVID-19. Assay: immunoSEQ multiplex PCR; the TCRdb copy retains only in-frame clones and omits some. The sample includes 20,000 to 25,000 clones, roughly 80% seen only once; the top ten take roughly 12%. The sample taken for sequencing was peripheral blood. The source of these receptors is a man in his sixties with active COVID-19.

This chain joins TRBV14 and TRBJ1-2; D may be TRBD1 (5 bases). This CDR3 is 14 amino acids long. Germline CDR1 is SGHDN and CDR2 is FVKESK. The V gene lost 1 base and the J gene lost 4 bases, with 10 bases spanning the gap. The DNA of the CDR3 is TGTGCCAGCAGCCAAGCCCCCCAGGGCTATGGCTACACCTTC. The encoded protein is CASSQAPQGYGYTF.

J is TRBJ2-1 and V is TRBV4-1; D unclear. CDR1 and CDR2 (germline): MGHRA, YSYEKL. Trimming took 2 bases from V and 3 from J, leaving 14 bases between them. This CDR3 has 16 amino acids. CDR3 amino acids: CASSQIDLVYYNEQFF. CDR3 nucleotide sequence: TGCGCCAGCAGCCAAATCGATCTAGTTTACTACAATGAGCAGTTCTTC.

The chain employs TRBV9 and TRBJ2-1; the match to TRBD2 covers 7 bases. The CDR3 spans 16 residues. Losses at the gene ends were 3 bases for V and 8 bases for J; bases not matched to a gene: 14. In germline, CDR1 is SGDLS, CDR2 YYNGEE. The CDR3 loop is CASSARNRDYHDEQFF. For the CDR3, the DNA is TGTGCCAGCAGCGCAAGGAACCGGGACTATCACGATGAGCAGTTCTTC.

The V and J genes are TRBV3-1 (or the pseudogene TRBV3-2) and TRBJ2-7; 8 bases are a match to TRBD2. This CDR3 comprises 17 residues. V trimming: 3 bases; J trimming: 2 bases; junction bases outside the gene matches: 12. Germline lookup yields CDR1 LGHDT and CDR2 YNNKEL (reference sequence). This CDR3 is CASSQEIGASGPYEQYF. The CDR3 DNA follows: TGTGCCAGCAGCCAGGAAATCGGGGCTAGCGGGCCCTACGAGCAGTACTTC.

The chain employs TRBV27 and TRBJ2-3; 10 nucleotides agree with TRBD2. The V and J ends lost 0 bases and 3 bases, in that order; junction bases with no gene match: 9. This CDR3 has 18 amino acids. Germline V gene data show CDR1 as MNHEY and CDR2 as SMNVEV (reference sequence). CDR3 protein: CASSLSSGRGMYTDTQYF. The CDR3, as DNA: TGTGCCAGCAGTTTATCCAGCGGGAGGGGAATGTATACAGATACGCAGTATTTT.

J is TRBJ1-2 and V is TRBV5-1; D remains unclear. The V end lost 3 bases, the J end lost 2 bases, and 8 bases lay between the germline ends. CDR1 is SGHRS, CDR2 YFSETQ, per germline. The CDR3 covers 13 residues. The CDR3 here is CASSSGTNYGYTF. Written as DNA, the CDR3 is TGCGCCAGCAGCTCGGGAACCAACTATGGCTACACCTTC.

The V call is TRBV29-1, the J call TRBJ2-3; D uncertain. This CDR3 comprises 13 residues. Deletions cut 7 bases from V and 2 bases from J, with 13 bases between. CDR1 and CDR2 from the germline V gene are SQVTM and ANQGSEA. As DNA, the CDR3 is TGCAGCGGGGGTCCTAGAAACACAGATACGCAGTATTTT. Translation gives CSGGPRNTDTQYF.

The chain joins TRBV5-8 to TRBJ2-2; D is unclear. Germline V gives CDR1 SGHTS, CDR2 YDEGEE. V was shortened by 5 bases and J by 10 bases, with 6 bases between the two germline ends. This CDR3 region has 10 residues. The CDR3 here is CASSPLELFF. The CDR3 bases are TGTGCCAGCAGTCCATTGGAGCTGTTTTTT.

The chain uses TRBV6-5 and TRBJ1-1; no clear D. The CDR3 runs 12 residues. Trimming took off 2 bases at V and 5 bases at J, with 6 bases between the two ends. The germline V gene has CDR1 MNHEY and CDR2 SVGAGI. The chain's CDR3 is CASSYGGTEAFF. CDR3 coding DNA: TGTGCCAGCAGTTACGGCGGGACTGAAGCTTTCTTT.

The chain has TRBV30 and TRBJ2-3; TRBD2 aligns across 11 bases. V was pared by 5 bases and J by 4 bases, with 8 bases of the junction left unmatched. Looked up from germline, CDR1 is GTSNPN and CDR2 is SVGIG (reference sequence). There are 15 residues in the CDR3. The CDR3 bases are TGTGCCTGGGCTCTAGCGGGAGGTGGCCCAGATACGCAGTATTTT. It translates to CAWALAGGGPDTQYF. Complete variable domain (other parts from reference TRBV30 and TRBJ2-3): SQTIHQWPATLVQPVGSPLSLECTVEGTSNPNLYWYRQAAGRGLQLLFYSVGIGQISSEVPQNLSASRPQDRQFILSSKKLLLSDSGFYLCAWALAGGGPDTQYFGPGTRLTVL.

Here the CDR3 reads CASSPNSGTYNEQFF. The CDR3 region has the DNA TGCGCCAGCAGCCCTAATAGCGGCACCTACAATGAGCAGTTCTTC. J is TRBJ2-1 and V is TRBV5-1; weak D call: TRBD2 (6 bases). The CDR3 sequence is 15 residues long. Per germline, CDR1 SGHRS and CDR2 YFSETQ. With 4 bases removed from V and 2 bases from J, the gap between germline ends came to 13 bases.

This CDR3 reads CASSLDPPGTGNSPLHF. The CDR3 DNA reads as TGTGCCAGCAGCTTAGATCCCCCTGGGACAGGCAATTCACCCCTCCACTTT. The chain recombines TRBV11-2 with TRBJ1-6, with 8 bases that match TRBD1. This CDR3 has 17 amino acids. With 0 bases clipped from V and 7 bases from J, the junction kept 8 bases outside the gene matches. Germline-derived CDR1 and CDR2 are SGHAT and FQNNGV.

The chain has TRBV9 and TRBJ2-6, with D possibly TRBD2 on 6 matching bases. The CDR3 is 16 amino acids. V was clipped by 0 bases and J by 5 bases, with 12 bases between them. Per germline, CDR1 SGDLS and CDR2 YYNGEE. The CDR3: CASSVGRGSRANVLTF. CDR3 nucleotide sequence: TGTGCCAGCAGCGTAGGGAGGGGCTCCAGGGCCAACGTCCTGACTTTC.

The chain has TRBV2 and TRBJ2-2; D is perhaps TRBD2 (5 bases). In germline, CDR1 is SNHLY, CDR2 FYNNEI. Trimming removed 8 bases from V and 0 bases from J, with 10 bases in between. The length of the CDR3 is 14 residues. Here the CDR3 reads CASGIATNTGELFF. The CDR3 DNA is TGTGCCAGCGGGATAGCGACGAACACCGGGGAGCTGTTTTTT.

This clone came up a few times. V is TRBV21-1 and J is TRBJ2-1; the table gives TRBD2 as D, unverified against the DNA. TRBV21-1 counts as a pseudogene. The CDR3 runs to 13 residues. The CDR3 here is CAAGLSSYNEQFF. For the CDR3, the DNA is TGTGCCGCCGGTTTGAGCTCCTACAATGAGCAGTTCTTC.

The CDR3 bases are TGTGCCAGCAGGCCCTTCGGGGGTGGCAATCAGCCCCAGCATTTT. Protein product: CASRPFGGGNQPQHF. V gene TRBV6-5 combines with J gene TRBJ1-5, with D perhaps matching TRBD1 (5 bases). CDR1 and CDR2 from the germline V gene are MNHEY and SVGAGI. V gave up 6 bases and J gave up 2 bases, with 14 bases separating them. This CDR3 region has 15 residues.

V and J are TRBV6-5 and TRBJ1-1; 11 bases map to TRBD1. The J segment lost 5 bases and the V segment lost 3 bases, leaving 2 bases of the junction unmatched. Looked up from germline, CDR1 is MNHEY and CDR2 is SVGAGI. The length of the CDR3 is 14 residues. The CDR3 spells CASSYGDRGTEAFF. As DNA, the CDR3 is TGTGCCAGCAGTTATGGGGACAGGGGGACTGAAGCTTTCTTT.

CDR3 DNA: TGTGCCAGCAGCCCGGACAACCGGGCGGGGGGCTACACCTTC. Protein sequence: CASSPDNRAGGYTF. The chain links TRBV6-2 or TRBV6-3 to TRBJ1-2, with D perhaps TRBD1 (5 bases). Per germline, CDR1 MNHEY and CDR2 SVGEGT. The CDR3 is 14 residues long. V lost 6 bases and J 8 bases, leaving 19 bases between the germline ends.

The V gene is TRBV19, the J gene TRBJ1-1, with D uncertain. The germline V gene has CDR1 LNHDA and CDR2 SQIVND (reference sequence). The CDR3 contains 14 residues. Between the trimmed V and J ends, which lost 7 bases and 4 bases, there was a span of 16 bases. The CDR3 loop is CASITSRSGTEAFF. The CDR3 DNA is TGTGCCAGTATCACGTCCCGATCAGGCACTGAAGCTTTCTTT. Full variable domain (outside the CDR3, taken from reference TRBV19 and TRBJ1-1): DGGITQSPKYLFRKEGQNVTLSCEQNLNHDAMYWYRQDPGQGLRLIYYSQIVNDFQKGDIAEGYSVSREKKESFPLTVTSAQKNPTAFYLCASITSRSGTEAFFGQGTRLTVV.

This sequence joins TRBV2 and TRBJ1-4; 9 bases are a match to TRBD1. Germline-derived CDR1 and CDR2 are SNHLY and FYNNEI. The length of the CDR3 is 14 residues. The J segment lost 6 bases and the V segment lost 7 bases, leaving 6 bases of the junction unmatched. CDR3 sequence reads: CASTTTGGHEKLFF. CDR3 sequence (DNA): TGTGCCAGCACGACTACAGGGGGCCATGAAAAACTGTTTTTT.

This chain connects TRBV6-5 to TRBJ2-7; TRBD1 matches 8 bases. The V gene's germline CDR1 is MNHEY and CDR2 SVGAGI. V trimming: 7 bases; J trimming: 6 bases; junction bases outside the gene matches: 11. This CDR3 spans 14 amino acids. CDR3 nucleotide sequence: TGTGCCAGCATCATGGACAGGGTAGGACGCGAGCAGTACTTC. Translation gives CASIMDRVGREQYF.

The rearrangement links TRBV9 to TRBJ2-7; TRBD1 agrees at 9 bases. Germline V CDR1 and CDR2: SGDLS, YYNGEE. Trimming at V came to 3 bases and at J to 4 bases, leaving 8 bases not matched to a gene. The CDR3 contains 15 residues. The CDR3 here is CASSARTGAPYEQYF. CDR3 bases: TGTGCCAGCAGCGCGCGGACAGGGGCTCCGTACGAGCAGTACTTC.

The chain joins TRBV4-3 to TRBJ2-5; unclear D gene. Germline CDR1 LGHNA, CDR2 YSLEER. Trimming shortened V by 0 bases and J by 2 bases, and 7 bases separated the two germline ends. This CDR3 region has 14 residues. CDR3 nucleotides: TGCGCCAGCAGCCAAGACGGTCGTCAAGAGACCCAGTACTTC. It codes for CASSQDGRQETQYF.

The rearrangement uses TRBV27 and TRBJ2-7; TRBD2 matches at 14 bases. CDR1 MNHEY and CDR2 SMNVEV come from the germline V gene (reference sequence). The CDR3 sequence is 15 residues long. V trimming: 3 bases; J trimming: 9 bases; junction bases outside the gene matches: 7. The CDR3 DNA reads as TGTGCCAGCAGTTTGGGGACTAGCGGGAGATTTGGGCAGTACTTC. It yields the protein CASSLGTSGRFGQYF.